This T cell receptor beta chain was retrieved from a study of blood T cell repertoires in COVID-19. Background on the study: Sites in the United States, Italy and Spain provided acute and convalescent COVID-19 samples.

The sample holds one count of this clone. Profiled with immunoSEQ multiplex PCR; TCRdb holds only in-frame clones, not every one. Altogether under 300,000 clones are present, approximately 91% being singletons, with the ten largest covering 2.3%. Germline V gene lookup returns CDR1 SGHNT and CDR2 YENEEA. The J segment lost 2 bases and the V segment lost 5 bases, leaving 5 bases of the junction unmatched. The CDR3 runs to 17 residues. The sample was PBMCs or T cells enriched from blood (not recorded which). This chain uses TRBV11-3 with TRBJ2-5, with 16 bases fitting TRBD2. The sequence was collected from a middle-aged woman with acute COVID-19. CDR3 protein: CASSPGLAGGDQETQYF. CDR3 coding DNA: TGTGCCAGCAGCCCGGGACTAGCGGGAGGGGATCAAGAGACCCAGTACTTC.